Listed below are T cell receptor beta chains from one sample, sequenced in a study of CD8 T cell repertoires and HIV-1 epitope variants. Clones were read by immunoSEQ multiplex PCR, and TCRdb kept only the in-frame ones, dropping some. The repertoire includes 7,000 to 7,500 clones, less than 75% of them detected once, and 40% to 55% sits in the top ten. Antigens for these TCRs are unknown. Sample: cultured CD8+ T cells derived from PBMCs. The receptors here all came from a male donor with HIV. Each CDR3 is given with its conserved first and last residue. Each record gives: D gene, J gene, V gene, clone size, CDR3 DNA, CDR3 protein. A D gene is named only where the DNA matches it firmly. Clone size is stated in some rows and not others, as once, few, many or a class when expanded.

-	TRBJ1-3	TRBV7-6	-	TGTGCCAGCAGCTTACTCCCCTTTTCCGAAAACACCATATATTTT	CASSLLPFSENTIYF
-	TRBJ1-3	TRBV29-1	-	TGCAGCGTTGTAGGGCAGAGCTCTGGAAACACCATATATTTT	CSVVGQSSGNTIYF
-	TRBJ1-1	TRBV15	-	TGTGCCACCAGCAGAGGGGGGCCTGAAGCTTTCTTT	CATSRGGPEAFF
-	TRBJ2-1	TRBV5-1	few	TGCGCCAGCAGCTTGGACAGTTACAATGAGCAGTTCTTC	CASSLDSYNEQFF
-	TRBJ2-1	TRBV19	-	TGTGCCAGTAGGCGGGGTTCCTACAATGAGCAGTTCTTC	CASRRGSYNEQFF
-	TRBJ2-3	TRBV9	-	TGTGCCAGCATGACGGGAGAGAGAGATACGCAGTATTTT	CASMTGERDTQYF
-	TRBJ2-7	TRBV7-9	-	TGTGCCAGCAGCTTAGGAGCTAGTCGGGGTATCATTCCCTACGAGCAGTACTTC	CASSLGASRGIIPYEQYF
-	TRBJ1-3	TRBV6-1	few	TGTGCCAGCACCAGTGGAGACCTCTCTGGAAACACCATATATTTT	CASTSGDLSGNTIYF
-	TRBJ2-1	TRBV28	-	TGTGCCAGCAGTTTAACTAGCTTGTACAATGAGCAGTTCTTC	CASSLTSLYNEQFF
-	TRBJ2-3	TRBV7-9	-	TGTGCCAGCAGCTTAGATATAGGGAGCACAGATACGCAGTATTTT	CASSLDIGSTDTQYF
-	TRBJ2-7	TRBV6-6	-	TGTGCCAGCAGCCCCGGGACATGGATATCTGAGCAGTACTTC	CASSPGTWISEQYF
TRBD2	TRBJ2-3	TRBV7-6	-	TGTGCCAGCAGCCCGGTCACTAGCGGGAGGAGGGGAACAGATACGCAGTATTTT	CASSPVTSGRRGTDTQYF
TRBD2	TRBJ2-5	TRBV7-8	-	TGTGCCAGCAGCACCCGGACTAGTGACGGCTATCGCGGAGAGACCCAGTACTTC	CASSTRTSDGYRGETQYF
-	TRBJ1-1	TRBV29-1	few	TGCAGCGTTGAAGGGGGGGGGACTGAAGCTTTCTTT	CSVEGGGTEAFF
-	TRBJ2-3	TRBV5-6	few	TGTGCCAGCAGCTTGGAGATAGAAGATACGCAGTATTTT	CASSLEIEDTQYF
TRBD2	TRBJ2-1	TRBV4-3	-	TGCGCCAGCAGCCAAGGCCCCGGGGGGACCTACAATGAGCAGTTCTTC	CASSQGPGGTYNEQFF
TRBD1	TRBJ2-7	TRBV14	-	TGTGCCAGCAGCCCGACAGGGCCCACAGGCGAGCAGTACTTC	CASSPTGPTGEQYF
TRBD1	TRBJ1-2	TRBV4-2	few	TGTGCCAGCAGCCAAGACCGACAGGGGGCGGGAGGCTACACCTTC	CASSQDRQGAGGYTF
TRBD2	TRBJ2-3	TRBV10-2	-	TGCGCCAGCAGTGAGATAGGACTAGCGGGCGATACGCAGTATTTT	CASSEIGLAGDTQYF
-	TRBJ2-7	TRBV28	few	TGTGCCAGCAGTTTTGGGGTGGGCGAGCAGTACTTC	CASSFGVGEQYF
TRBD2	TRBJ2-7	TRBV9	-	TGTGCCAGCAACAAAGGGGAGGGTTCATCCGAGCAGTACTTC	CASNKGEGSSEQYF
-	TRBJ2-1	TRBV19	-	TGTGCCAGTATGGGACACGGAGACAATGAGCAGTTCTTC	CASMGHGDNEQFF
TRBD1	TRBJ1-1	TRBV30	-	TGTGCCTGGAGCGGGACAGGGGTTGGCACTGAAGCTTTCTTT	CAWSGTGVGTEAFF
TRBD1	TRBJ2-5	TRBV10-3	few	TGTGCCATCAGTGACCCCGGACAGGGGGCCGGGGAGACCCAGTACTTC	CAISDPGQGAGETQYF
TRBD1	TRBJ1-6	TRBV9	few	TGTGCCAGCAGCGTAGACAAAGGGACAGGCTCTGGGGGGAATTCACCCCTCCACTTT	CASSVDKGTGSGGNSPLHF
TRBD2	TRBJ2-2	TRBV2	-	TGTGCCAGCAGGACTAGCTCCTCGAACACCGGGGAGCTGTTTTTT	CASRTSSSNTGELFF
TRBD1	TRBJ2-2	TRBV15	-	TGTGCCACCAGCAGAGATCCGGACAGGGAAACCGGGGAGCTGTTTTTT	CATSRDPDRETGELFF
TRBD1	TRBJ2-6	TRBV19	medium-sized	TGTGCCAGTGGGACAGGGGGCTCTGGGGCCAACGTCCTGACTTTC	CASGTGGSGANVLTF
TRBD1	TRBJ2-5	TRBV7-2	-	TGTGCCAGCAGCTTCACAGGGGGTGAGGAGACCCAGTACTTC	CASSFTGGEETQYF
-	TRBJ2-5	TRBV13	-	TGTGCCAGCAGCCGAGGTCAAGAGACCCAGTACTTC	CASSRGQETQYF
TRBD2	TRBJ2-3	TRBV5-6	-	TGTGCCAGCAGCATCCGGACTAGCGGGAAGGGGGATACGCAGTATTTT	CASSIRTSGKGDTQYF
-	TRBJ2-6	TRBV5-4	-	TGTGCCAGCAGCTTGGTGGGGCCTGGGGCCAACGTCCTGACTTTC	CASSLVGPGANVLTF
TRBD2	TRBJ2-1	TRBV7-3	-	TGTGCCAGCACCCCGGTCCTGGGGACTAGCGGGGGGCTATCCTACAATGAGCAGTTCTTC	CASTPVLGTSGGLSYNEQFF
TRBD1	TRBJ1-2	TRBV9	once	TGTGCCAGCAGCGAGACCGGGACAGGGAGATATGGCTACACCTTC	CASSETGTGRYGYTF
TRBD2	TRBJ2-3	TRBV28	-	TGTGCCAGCAGTTTCCTGGCGGGAGGCACAGATACGCAGTATTTT	CASSFLAGGTDTQYF
TRBD2	TRBJ2-2	TRBV4-3	few	TGCGCCAGCAGCCAAGACGGGGTGGCGGGGGGAGTCTCGAACACCGGGGAGCTGTTTTTT	CASSQDGVAGGVSNTGELFF
TRBD1	TRBJ2-7	TRBV19	-	TGTGCCAGTAGTTACACGGGGACAGGGGGCTACGAGCAGTACTTC	CASSYTGTGGYEQYF
TRBD1	TRBJ2-2	TRBV7-7	once	TGTGCCAGCAGCCTCGGGCAGGGGGCGAGAACCGGGGAGCTGTTTTTT	CASSLGQGARTGELFF
-	TRBJ2-7	TRBV27	-	TGTGCCAGCAGTTTACGGGCCCTCTACGAGCAGTACTTC	CASSLRALYEQYF
TRBD1	TRBJ1-2	TRBV7-9	-	TGTGCCAGCAGCGATCCCGGGACAGGGGTCCTCGGTGCCTTC	CASSDPGTGVLGAF
-	TRBJ2-7	TRBV6-1	-	TGTGCCAGCAGTGAAGTTCGGGCCTACGAGCAGTACTTC	CASSEVRAYEQYF
TRBD2	TRBJ2-7	TRBV19	-	TGTGCCAGTAGTACGGGGGGGTACGAGCAGTACTTC	CASSTGGYEQYF
TRBD1	TRBJ2-1	TRBV7-6	once	TGTGCCAGCAGCTTAAAGGACAGGGTTGGAAATGAGCAGTTCTTC	CASSLKDRVGNEQFF
-	TRBJ2-1	TRBV7-2	-	TGTGCCAGCAGCATAACACCGGACTCCTACAATGAGCAGTTCTTC	CASSITPDSYNEQFF
TRBD1	TRBJ1-5	TRBV19	-	TGTGCCAGTAACCCCGACGGGACAGGGCCCAGACGAGCCCAGCATTTT	CASNPDGTGPRRAQHF
-	TRBJ2-1	TRBV5-4	-	TGTGCCAGCAGCTTAGTAGGGGGTGGGGATGAGCAGTTCTTC	CASSLVGGGDEQFF
TRBD1	TRBJ1-1	TRBV6-1	-	TGTGCCAGCAGTGAAGCGCTTCGGACAGGGAAGTCGAACACTGAAGCTTTCTTT	CASSEALRTGKSNTEAFF
-	TRBJ2-1	TRBV7-9	-	TGTGCCAGCAGCTTAAGACTGGACTCCTACAATGAGCAGTTCTTC	CASSLRLDSYNEQFF
TRBD2	TRBJ2-5	TRBV4-1	-	TGCGCCAGCAGCCAAGAGCGGGAGGGGCGAAGGGAGACCCAGTACTTC	CASSQEREGRRETQYF